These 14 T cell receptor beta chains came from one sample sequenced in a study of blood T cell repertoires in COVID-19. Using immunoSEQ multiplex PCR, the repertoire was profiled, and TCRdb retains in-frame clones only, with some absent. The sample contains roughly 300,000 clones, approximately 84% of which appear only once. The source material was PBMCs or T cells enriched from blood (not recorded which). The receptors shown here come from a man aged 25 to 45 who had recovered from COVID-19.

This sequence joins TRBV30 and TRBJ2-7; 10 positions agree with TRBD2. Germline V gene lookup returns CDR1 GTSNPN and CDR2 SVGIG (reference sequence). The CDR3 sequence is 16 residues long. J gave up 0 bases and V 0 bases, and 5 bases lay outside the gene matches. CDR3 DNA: TGTGCCTGGAGTGTAGTAGCGGGAGGTAGCTCCTACGAGCAGTACTTC. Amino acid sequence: CAWSVVAGGSSYEQYF.

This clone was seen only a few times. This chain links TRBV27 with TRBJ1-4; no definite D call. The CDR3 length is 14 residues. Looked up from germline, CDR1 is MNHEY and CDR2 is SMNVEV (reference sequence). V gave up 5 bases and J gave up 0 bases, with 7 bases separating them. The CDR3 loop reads CASSKQTTNEKLFF. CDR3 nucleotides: TGTGCCAGCAGTAAACAGACAACTAATGAAAAACTGTTTTTT. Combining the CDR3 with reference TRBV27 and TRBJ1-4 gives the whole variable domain EAQVTQNPRYLITVTGKKLTVTCSQNMNHEYMSWYRQDPGLGLRQIYYSMNVEVTDKGDVPEGYKVSRKEKRNFPLILESPSPNQTSLYFCASSKQTTNEKLFFGSGTQLSVL.

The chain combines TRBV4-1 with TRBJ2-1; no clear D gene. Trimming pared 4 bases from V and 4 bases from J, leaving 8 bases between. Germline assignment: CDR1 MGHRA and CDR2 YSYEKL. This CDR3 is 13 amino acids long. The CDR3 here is CASSPQRYNEQFF. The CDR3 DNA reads TGCGCCAGCAGCCCACAACGTTACAATGAGCAGTTCTTC.

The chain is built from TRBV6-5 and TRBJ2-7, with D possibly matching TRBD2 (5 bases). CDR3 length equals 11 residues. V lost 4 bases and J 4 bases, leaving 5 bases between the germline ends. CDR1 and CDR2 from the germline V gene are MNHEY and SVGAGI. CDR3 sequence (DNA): TGTGCCAGCAGTTGGGAGTACGAGCAGTACTTC. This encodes CASSWEYEQYF.

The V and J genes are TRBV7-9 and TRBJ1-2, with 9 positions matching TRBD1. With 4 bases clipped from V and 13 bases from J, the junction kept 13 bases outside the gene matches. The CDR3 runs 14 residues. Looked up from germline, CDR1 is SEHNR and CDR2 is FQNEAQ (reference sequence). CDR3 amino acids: CASSSALVQGAFTF. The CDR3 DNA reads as TGTGCCAGCAGCTCGGCCCTCGTACAGGGGGCCTTCACCTTC.

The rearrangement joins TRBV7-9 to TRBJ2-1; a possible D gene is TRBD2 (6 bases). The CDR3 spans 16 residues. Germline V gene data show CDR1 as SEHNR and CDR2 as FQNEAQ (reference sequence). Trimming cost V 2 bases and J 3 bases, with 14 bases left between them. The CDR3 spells CASSLWVGGSYNEQFF. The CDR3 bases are TGTGCCAGCAGCTTATGGGTGGGAGGAAGCTACAATGAGCAGTTCTTC.

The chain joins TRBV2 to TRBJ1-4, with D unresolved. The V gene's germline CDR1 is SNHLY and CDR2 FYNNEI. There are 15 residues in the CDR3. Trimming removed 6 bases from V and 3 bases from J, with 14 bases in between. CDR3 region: CASRPGWGANEKLFF. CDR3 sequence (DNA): TGTGCCAGCAGGCCCGGGTGGGGAGCTAATGAAAAACTGTTTTTT.

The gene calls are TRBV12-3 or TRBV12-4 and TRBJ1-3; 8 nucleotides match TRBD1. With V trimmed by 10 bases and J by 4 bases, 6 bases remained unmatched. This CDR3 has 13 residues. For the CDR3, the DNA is TGTGCCACGCGGACAGGGCTAGGAAACACCATATATTTT. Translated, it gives CATRTGLGNTIYF.

CDR3 sequence reads: CASSFGTTIQETQYF. CDR3 bases: TGTGCCAGCAGCTTCGGGACTACCATACAAGAGACCCAGTACTTC. The chain is built from TRBV5-6 and TRBJ2-5; 7 bases align to TRBD2. The germline CDR1 and CDR2 sequences are SGHDT and YYEEEE. CDR3 length equals 15 residues. V shed 2 bases and J 2 bases; nucleotides not matched to a gene: 6.

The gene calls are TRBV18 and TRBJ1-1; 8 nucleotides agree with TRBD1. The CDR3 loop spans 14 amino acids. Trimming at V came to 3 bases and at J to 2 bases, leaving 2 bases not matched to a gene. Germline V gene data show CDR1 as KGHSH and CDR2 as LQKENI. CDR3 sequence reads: CASSPGQDNTEAFF. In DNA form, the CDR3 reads TGTGCCAGCTCACCGGGACAGGATAACACTGAAGCTTTCTTT.

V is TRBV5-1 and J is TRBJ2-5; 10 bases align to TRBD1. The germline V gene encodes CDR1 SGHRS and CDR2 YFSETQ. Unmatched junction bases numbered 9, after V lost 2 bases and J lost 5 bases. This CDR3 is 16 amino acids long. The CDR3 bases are TGCGCCAGCAGCTTTACGACGGGACAGGGGAGGGAGACCCAGTACTTC. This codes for CASSFTTGQGRETQYF.

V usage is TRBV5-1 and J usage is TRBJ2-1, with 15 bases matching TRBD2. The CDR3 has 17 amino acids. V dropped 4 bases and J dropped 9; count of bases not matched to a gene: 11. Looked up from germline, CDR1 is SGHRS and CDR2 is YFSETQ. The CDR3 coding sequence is TGCGCCAGCAGCCAAAGGACTAGCGGGGGGGCCGTGGGTGAGCAGTTCTTC. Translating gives CASSQRTSGGAVGEQFF. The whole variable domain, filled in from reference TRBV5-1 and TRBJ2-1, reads KAGVTQTPRYLIKTRGQQVTLSCSPISGHRSVSWYQQTPGQGLQFLFEYFSETQRNKGNFPGRFSGRQFSNSRSEMNVSTLELGDSALYLCASSQRTSGGAVGEQFFGPGTRLTVL.

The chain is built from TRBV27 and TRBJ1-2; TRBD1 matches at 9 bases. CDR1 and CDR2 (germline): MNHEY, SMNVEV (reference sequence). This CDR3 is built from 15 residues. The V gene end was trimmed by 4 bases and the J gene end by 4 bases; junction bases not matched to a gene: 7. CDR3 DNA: TGTGCCAGCAGTTCAGCCGGGACAGGGTCCTATGGCTACACCTTC. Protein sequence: CASSSAGTGSYGYTF.

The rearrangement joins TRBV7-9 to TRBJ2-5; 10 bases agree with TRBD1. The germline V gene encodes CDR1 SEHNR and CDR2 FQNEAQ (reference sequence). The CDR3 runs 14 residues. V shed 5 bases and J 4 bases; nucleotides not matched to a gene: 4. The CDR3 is CASSGTGVGETQYF. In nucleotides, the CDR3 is TGTGCCAGCAGCGGGACAGGGGTCGGAGAGACCCAGTACTTC. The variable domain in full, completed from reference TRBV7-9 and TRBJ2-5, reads DTGVSQNPRHKITKRGQNVTFRCDPISEHNRLYWYRQTLGQGPEFLTYFQNEAQLEKSRLLSDRFSAERPKGSFSTLEIQRTEQGDSAMYLCASSGTGVGETQYFGPGTRLLVL.